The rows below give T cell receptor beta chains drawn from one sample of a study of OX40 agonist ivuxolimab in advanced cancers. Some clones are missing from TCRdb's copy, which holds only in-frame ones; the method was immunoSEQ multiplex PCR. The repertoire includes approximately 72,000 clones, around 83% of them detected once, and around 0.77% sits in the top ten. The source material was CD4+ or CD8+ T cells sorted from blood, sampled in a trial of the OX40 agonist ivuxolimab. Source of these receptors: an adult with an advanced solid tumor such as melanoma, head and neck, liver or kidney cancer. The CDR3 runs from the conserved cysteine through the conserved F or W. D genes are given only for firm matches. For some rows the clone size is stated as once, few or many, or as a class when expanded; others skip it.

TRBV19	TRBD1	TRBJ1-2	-	CASHPRDRASYGYTF	TGTGCCAGCCATCCCCGGGACAGGGCCTCCTATGGCTACACCTTC
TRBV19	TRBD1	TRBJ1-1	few	CATTGQGAIHTEAFF	TGTGCCACCACGGGACAGGGTGCAATCCACACTGAAGCTTTCTTT
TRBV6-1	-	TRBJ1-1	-	CASRGRVNTEAFF	TGTGCCAGCAGGGGCAGGGTGAACACTGAAGCTTTCTTT
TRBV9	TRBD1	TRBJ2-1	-	CASSASGQAYNEQFF	TGTGCCAGCAGCGCTTCGGGACAGGCCTACAATGAGCAGTTCTTC
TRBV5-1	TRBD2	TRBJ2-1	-	CASSRAGLVVNEQFF	TGCGCCAGCAGCCGCGCGGGACTAGTAGTCAATGAGCAGTTCTTC
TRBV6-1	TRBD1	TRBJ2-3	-	CASSTSGTGGNTQYF	TGTGCCAGCAGTACCTCCGGGACAGGGGGAAATACGCAGTATTTT
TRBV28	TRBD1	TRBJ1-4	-	CASTLTGTANEKLFF	TGTGCCAGCACTTTAACCGGGACAGCTAATGAAAAACTGTTTTTT
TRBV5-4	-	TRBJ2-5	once	CASSQGNSGPFQETQYF	TGTGCCAGCAGCCAAGGCAATAGCGGACCCTTCCAAGAGACCCAGTACTTC
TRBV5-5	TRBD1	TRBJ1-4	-	CASSLGDRGGTNEKLFF	TGTGCCAGCAGCTTGGGGGACAGGGGAGGGACTAATGAAAAACTGTTTTTT
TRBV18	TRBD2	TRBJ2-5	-	CANSPPMGTSGPQETQYF	TGTGCCAACTCACCACCGATGGGGACTAGCGGGCCCCAAGAGACCCAGTACTTC
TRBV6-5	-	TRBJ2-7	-	CASSAAYEQYF	TGTGCCAGCAGTGCGGCGTACGAGCAGTACTTC
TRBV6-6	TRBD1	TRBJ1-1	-	CASSYSTGGRGTEAFF	TGTGCCAGCAGTTACTCGACAGGGGGCAGAGGCACTGAAGCTTTCTTT
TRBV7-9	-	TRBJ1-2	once	CASSLDYGGYGYTF	TGTGCCAGCAGCTTAGATTATGGGGGTTATGGCTACACCTTC
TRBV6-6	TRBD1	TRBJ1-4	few	CASSLQGNEKLFF	TGTGCCAGCAGCTTACAGGGGAATGAAAAACTGTTTTTT
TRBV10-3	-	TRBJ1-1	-	CAISRVGNTEAFF	TGTGCCATCAGCAGGGTGGGGAACACTGAAGCTTTCTTT
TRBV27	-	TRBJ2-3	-	CASSPPGTDTQYF	TGTGCCAGCAGTCCCCCCGGCACAGATACGCAGTATTTT
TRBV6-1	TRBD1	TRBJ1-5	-	CASSRTGRDQPQHF	TGTGCCAGCAGCCGGACAGGGAGGGATCAGCCCCAGCATTTT
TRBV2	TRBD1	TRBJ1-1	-	CASRTDRQNTEAFF	TGTGCCAGCAGAACGGACAGGCAGAACACTGAAGCTTTCTTT
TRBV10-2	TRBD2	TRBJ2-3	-	CASTPSGGPLGADTQYF	TGCGCCAGCACCCCAAGCGGGGGTCCCCTTGGGGCAGATACGCAGTATTTT
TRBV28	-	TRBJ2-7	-	CASSFYDEQYF	TGTGCCAGCAGTTTTTACGACGAGCAGTACTTC
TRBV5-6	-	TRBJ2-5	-	CASSLRGQGRGRETQYF	TGTGCCAGCAGCTTGCGGGGGCAGGGGCGGGGGCGAGAGACCCAGTACTTC
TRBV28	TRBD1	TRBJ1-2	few	CASKEQGPNYYGYTF	TGTGCCAGCAAAGAACAGGGGCCCAATTACTATGGCTACACCTTC
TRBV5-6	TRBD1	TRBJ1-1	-	CASSRRTGGNTEAFF	TGTGCCAGCAGCCGACGGACAGGGGGGAACACTGAAGCTTTCTTT
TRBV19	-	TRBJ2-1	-	CASSIDQEVGTYNEQFF	TGTGCCAGTAGTATAGATCAGGAGGTGGGAACCTACAATGAGCAGTTCTTC
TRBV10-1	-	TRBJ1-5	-	CASSETGSNQPQHF	TGCGCCAGCAGTGAGACAGGTAGCAATCAGCCCCAGCATTTT
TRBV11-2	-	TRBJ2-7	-	CASSLGQEPYEQYF	TGTGCCAGCAGCTTAGGACAAGAGCCCTACGAGCAGTACTTC
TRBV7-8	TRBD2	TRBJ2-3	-	CASSLGTLAGSTDTQYF	TGTGCCAGCAGCTTAGGAACTCTAGCGGGGAGCACAGATACGCAGTATTTT
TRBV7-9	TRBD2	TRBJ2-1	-	CASSFPGTSGNEQFF	TGTGCCAGCAGCTTCCCCGGGACTAGCGGCAATGAGCAGTTCTTC
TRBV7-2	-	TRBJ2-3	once	CASSLQGDLRDTQYF	TGTGCCAGCAGCTTACAAGGAGACCTACGGGATACGCAGTATTTT
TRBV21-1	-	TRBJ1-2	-	CASKLGGTNYGYTF	TGTGCCAGCAAACTGGGGGGGACTAACTATGGCTACACCTTC
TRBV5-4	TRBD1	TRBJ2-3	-	CASSSGQASTDTQYF	TGTGCCAGCAGCTCGGGACAGGCTAGCACAGATACGCAGTATTTT
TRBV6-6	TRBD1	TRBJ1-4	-	CASSTNQGASNEKLFF	TGTGCCAGCAGTACTAACCAGGGGGCTTCTAATGAAAAACTGTTTTTT
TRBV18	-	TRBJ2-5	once	CASSVTPQEETQYF	TGTGCCAGCTCTGTTACCCCGCAGGAAGAGACCCAGTACTTC
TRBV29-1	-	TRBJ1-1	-	CSVTTGNTEAFF	TGCAGCGTAACAACAGGGAACACTGAAGCTTTCTTT
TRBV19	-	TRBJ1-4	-	CASSARSLGEKLFF	TGTGCCAGTAGTGCGAGATCCCTCGGGGAAAAACTGTTTTTT
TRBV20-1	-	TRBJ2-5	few	CSARVETQYF	TGCAGTGCTAGAGTGGAGACCCAGTACTTC
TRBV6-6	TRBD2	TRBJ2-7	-	CASSYGAGGEYEQYF	TGTGCCAGCAGTTACGGAGCGGGAGGAGAATACGAGCAGTACTTC
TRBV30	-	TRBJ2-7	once	CAWGGFGYEQYF	TGTGCCTGGGGGGGTTTTGGGTACGAGCAGTACTTC
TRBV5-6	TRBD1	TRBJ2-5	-	CASSGGQVLETQYF	TGTGCCAGCAGCGGCGGACAGGTATTGGAGACCCAGTACTTC
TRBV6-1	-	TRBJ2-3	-	CASSAGSATDTQYF	TGTGCCAGCAGTGCCGGGTCCGCCACAGATACGCAGTATTTT
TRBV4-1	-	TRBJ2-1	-	CASSQLAQSSYNEQFF	TGCGCCAGCAGCCAATTAGCGCAAAGCTCCTACAATGAGCAGTTCTTC
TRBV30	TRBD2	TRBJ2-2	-	CAGGLAVNTGELFF	TGTGCCGGGGGACTAGCGGTGAACACCGGGGAGCTGTTTTTT
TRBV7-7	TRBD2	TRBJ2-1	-	CASSETSGALNEQFF	TGTGCCAGCAGCGAGACTAGCGGGGCCCTTAATGAGCAGTTCTTC
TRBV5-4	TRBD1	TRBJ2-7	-	CASSLRGLDEQYF	TGTGCCAGCAGCCTCAGGGGGCTCGACGAGCAGTACTTC
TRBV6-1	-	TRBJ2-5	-	CASSEARGTQYF	TGTGCCAGCAGTGAAGCGCGGGGGACCCAGTACTTC
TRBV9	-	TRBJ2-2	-	CASSPGPGTSNTGELFF	TGTGCCAGCAGCCCCGGCCCGGGGACCTCGAACACCGGGGAGCTGTTTTTT
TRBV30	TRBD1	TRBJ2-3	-	CAWRWGGTGAGGDTQYF	TGTGCCTGGAGATGGGGCGGGACAGGGGCCGGGGGTGATACGCAGTATTTT
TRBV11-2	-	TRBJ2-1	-	CASSLGSGEQFF	TGTGCCAGCAGCTTAGGTAGCGGTGAGCAGTTCTTC
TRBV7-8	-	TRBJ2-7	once	CASSLVGGGRDEQYF	TGTGCCAGCAGCTTAGTGGGGGGTGGGCGCGACGAGCAGTACTTC
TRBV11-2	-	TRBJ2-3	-	CASSLDRGYTDTQYF	TGTGCCAGCAGCTTAGATCGCGGGTACACAGATACGCAGTATTTT
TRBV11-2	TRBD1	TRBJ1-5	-	CASSSTGTGHQPQHF	TGTGCCAGCAGCTCTACCGGGACAGGACATCAGCCCCAGCATTTT
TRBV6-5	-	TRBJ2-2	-	CASRTYPNTGELFF	TGTGCCAGCAGAACCTACCCGAACACCGGGGAGCTGTTTTTT
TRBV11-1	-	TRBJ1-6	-	CASSSDRDGNSPLHF	TGTGCCAGCAGCTCCGATAGGGACGGGAATTCACCCCTCCACTTT
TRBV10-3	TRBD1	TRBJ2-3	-	CAISDRDRGTDTQYF	TGTGCCATCAGTGACCGGGACAGGGGCACAGATACGCAGTATTTT
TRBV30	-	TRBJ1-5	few	CAWSVQGSQPQHF	TGTGCCTGGAGTGTCCAGGGATCTCAGCCCCAGCATTTT
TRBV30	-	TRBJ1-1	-	CAWSSPGAVTEAFF	TGTGCCTGGAGCTCCCCCGGGGCCGTCACTGAAGCTTTCTTT
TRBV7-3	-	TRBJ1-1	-	CASSSGMDTEAFF	TGTGCCAGCAGCTCCGGGATGGACACTGAAGCTTTCTTT